These T cell receptor beta chains were read from a single sample in a study of blood T cells in healthy people across ages. TCRdb called the 5' RACE reads again in MiXCR, with one record for every CDR3 protein. The sample lists about 1.5 million distinct CDR3 sequences; around 40% were seen once. Sequencing was done on a sample of blood. The receptors were gathered from a woman in her late teens or twenties in good health. Both conserved end residues are part of each CDR3. A D gene is named only where the DNA matches it firmly. Size is stated for part of the rows, as once, few or many counts, or as a class when the clone is expanded.

j_gene | len | d_gene | v_gene | abundance | CDR3aa | CDR3nt
TRBJ1-1 | 14 | NA | TRBV10-3 | NA | CAISDGKGKNEAFF | TGTGCCATCAGTGATGGTAAAGGGAAGAATGAAGCTTTCTTT
TRBJ2-5 | 15 | TRBD1 | TRBV7-2 | NA | CASSLITGGQETQYF | TGTGCCAGCAGCTTAATCACAGGGGGCCAAGAGACCCAGTACTTC
TRBJ1-3 | 16 | NA | TRBV10-3 | NA | CAISFYSGRAGNTIYF | TGTGCCATCAGCTTTTATTCGGGCAGGGCTGGAAACACCATATATTTT
TRBJ1-1 | 14 | NA | TRBV29-1 | NA | CSVGGLRMNTEAFF | TGCAGCGTAGGGGGACTGCGCATGAACACTGAAGCTTTCTTT
TRBJ2-7 | 16 | NA | TRBV27 | few | CASSFAPGQGYYEQYF | TGTGCCAGCAGTTTTGCTCCCGGACAAGGGTACTACGAGCAGTACTTC
TRBJ1-2 | 15 | NA | TRBV7-9 | NA | CASSASGAANYGYTF | TGTGCCAGCAGCGCCTCAGGTGCAGCTAACTATGGCTACACCTTC
TRBJ2-7 | 16 | NA | TRBV9 | few | CASSPTSGESYNEQYF | TGTGCCAGCAGCCCTACATCCGGGGAGTCCTACAATGAGCAGTACTTC
TRBJ2-1 | 12 | NA | TRBV29-1 | many | CSPAPEYNEQFF | TGCAGCCCCGCCCCAGAGTACAATGAGCAGTTCTTC
TRBJ1-4 | 13 | NA | TRBV29-1 | NA | CSVERSDNEKLFF | TGCAGCGTTGAAAGGTCGGATAATGAAAAACTGTTTTTT
TRBJ2-1 | 16 | TRBD2 | TRBV5-1 | NA | CATSLGTTVVYNEQFF | TGCGCCACCAGCTTGGGGACTACCGTGGTCTACAATGAGCAGTTCTTC
TRBJ2-2 | 16 | TRBD2 | TRBV29-1 | NA | CSVESVAGVGPGELFF | TGCAGCGTAGAAAGTGTAGCGGGAGTCGGGCCCGGGGAGCTGTTTTTT
TRBJ2-7 | 16 | TRBD1 | TRBV11-2 | NA | CASSPIARTGVYEQYF | TGTGCCAGCAGCCCCATAGCCAGGACAGGGGTTTACGAGCAGTACTTC
TRBJ1-4 | 19 | TRBD1 | TRBV7-9 | NA | CASSLARGQGPYYNEKLFF | TGTGCCAGCAGCTTAGCGAGGGGACAGGGACCTTATTATAATGAAAAACTGTTTTTT
TRBJ2-1 | 15 | TRBD2 | TRBV7-9 | few | CASSKLASSYNEQFF | TGTGCCAGCAGCAAACTAGCGAGCTCCTACAATGAGCAGTTCTTC
TRBJ1-6 | 13 | NA | TRBV6-1 | few | CASTRQNNSPLHF | TGTGCCAGCACCCGACAGAATAATTCACCCCTCCACTTT
TRBJ2-7 | 14 | TRBD2 | TRBV3-1 | few | CASSKTSGSYEQYF | TGTGCCAGCAGCAAGACTAGCGGCTCCTACGAGCAGTACTTC
TRBJ2-1 | 17 | TRBD2 | TRBV6-5 | NA | CASSYSPPSGSLNEQFF | TGTGCCAGCAGTTACTCCCCTCCTAGCGGGAGTCTTAATGAGCAGTTCTTC
TRBJ2-5 | 15 | TRBD2 | TRBV6-5 | few | CASSPSRGLGETQYF | TGTGCCAGCAGTCCCTCCCGGGGACTAGGGGAGACCCAGTACTTC
TRBJ1-1 | 14 | NA | TRBV12-3/TRBV12-4 | NA | CASSLHSPVSEAFF | TGTGCCAGCAGTTTGCACAGCCCGGTTAGTGAAGCTTTCTTT
TRBJ2-7 | 14 | NA | TRBV27 | NA | CASSRGPNFYEQYF | TGTGCCAGCAGCCGGGGGCCCAACTTTTACGAGCAGTACTTC
TRBJ1-6 | 12 | NA | TRBV6-5 | many | CASSFPNSPLHF | TGTGCCAGCAGTTTTCCAAATTCACCCCTCCACTTT
TRBJ1-1 | 11 | NA | TRBV27 | NA | CASSLGTAAFF | TGTGCCAGCAGTTTGGGGACGGCAGCTTTCTTT
TRBJ1-5 | 14 | NA | TRBV4-1 | NA | CASSQTQPNQPQHF | TGCGCCAGCAGCCAGACGCAGCCGAATCAGCCCCAGCATTTT
TRBJ2-1 | 14 | TRBD2 | TRBV2 | NA | CASNPTSGGAWQLF | TGTGCCAGCAATCCGACTAGCGGGGGGGCTTGGCAGCTCTTC
TRBJ1-2 | 14 | NA | TRBV29-1 | few | CSVVPDSLATGYTF | TGCAGCGTTGTTCCCGACAGTCTCGCGACCGGCTACACCTTC
TRBJ1-1 | 14 | NA | TRBV3-1 | few | CASSLREGGTEAFF | TGTGCCAGCAGCCTAAGGGAGGGTGGTACTGAAGCTTTCTTT
TRBJ1-2 | 11 | NA | TRBV7-9 | NA | CASSPPAGYTF | TGTGCCAGCAGCCCGCCGGCGGGCTACACCTTC
TRBJ2-2 | 14 | NA | TRBV12-3/TRBV12-4 | NA | CANQLGTSTGELFF | TGTGCCAACCAACTTGGGACAAGCACCGGGGAGCTGTTTTTT
TRBJ2-1 | 16 | NA | TRBV5-1 | once | CASSLDGGRLANEQFF | TGCGCCAGCAGCTTGGACGGGGGGCGCCTAGCGAATGAGCAGTTCTTC
TRBJ2-1 | 15 | NA | TRBV12-3/TRBV12-4 | many | CASSSTVSSYNEQFF | TGTGCCAGCAGTTCGACGGTTTCTTCCTACAATGAGCAGTTCTTC
TRBJ2-1 | 17 | TRBD1 | TRBV29-1 | few | CSATGTGGSRTYNEQFF | TGCAGCGCCACCGGGACAGGGGGCTCTAGGACTTACAATGAGCAGTTCTTC
TRBJ1-5 | 15 | NA | TRBV20-1 | NA | CSARDFRGLNQPQHF | TGCAGTGCTAGAGATTTCAGGGGCTTAAATCAGCCCCAGCATTTT
TRBJ2-1 | 18 | TRBD2 | TRBV7-8 | NA | CASSLVVSSGVSKETQFF | TGTGCCAGCAGCTTAGTCGTCTCTAGCGGGGTTTCAAAAGAGACCCAGTTCTTC
TRBJ2-1 | 15 | NA | TRBV15 | NA | CATSKGTLSHNGQFF | TGTGCCACCAGCAAAGGGACGCTTTCGCACAATGGGCAGTTCTTC
TRBJ2-1 | 16 | NA | TRBV4-3 | few | CASSRQTSAAYNEQFF | TGCGCCAGCAGCCGTCAAACGAGCGCCGCCTACAATGAGCAGTTCTTC
TRBJ2-7 | 15 | TRBD2 | TRBV4-1 | NA | CASGIAGGRNNEQYF | TGCGCCAGCGGGATAGCGGGGGGGAGGAACAATGAGCAGTACTTC
TRBJ1-2 | 15 | NA | TRBV18 | NA | CASSPRTALGYGYTF | TGTGCCAGCTCACCAAGGACAGCCCTGGGTTATGGCTACACCTTC
TRBJ2-1 | 17 | TRBD2 | TRBV7-2 | NA | CASSLGGLAGAYNGQFF | TGTGCCAGCAGCTTAGGTGGACTAGCGGGGGCCTACAATGGGCAGTTCTTC
TRBJ1-1 | 13 | NA | TRBV6-1 | NA | CASPKRTDTEAFF | TGTGCCAGCCCGAAAAGGACCGACACTGAAGCTTTCTTT
TRBJ1-2 | 16 | NA | TRBV6-2/TRBV6-3 | NA | CASSSYGTSSNYGYTF | TGTGCCAGCAGTTCTTACGGCACCTCCTCTAACTATGGCTACACCTTC
TRBJ2-3 | 14 | NA | TRBV7-9 | NA | CASSAIHPTDTQYF | TGTGCCAGCAGCGCGATCCATCCCACAGATACGCAGTATTTT
TRBJ2-1 | 13 | NA | TRBV5-1 | NA | CASSSIGANEQFF | TGCGCCAGCAGCTCCATAGGTGCGAATGAGCAGTTCTTC
TRBJ2-5 | 17 | NA | TRBV20-1 | NA | CSVTIGGAAAYQETQYF | TGCAGTGTAACAATCGGTGGGGCAGCCGCGTACCAAGAGACCCAGTACTTC
TRBJ2-7 | 14 | NA | TRBV10-3 | NA | CAISDGSSAHEQYF | TGTGCCATCAGTGACGGGTCTAGCGCCCACGAGCAGTACTTC
TRBJ2-7 | 14 | TRBD2 | TRBV20-1 | NA | CSAPTSGSSYEQYF | TGCAGTGCTCCTACTAGCGGGAGCTCCTACGAGCAGTACTTC
TRBJ2-5 | 12 | NA | TRBV28 | many | CASSFARETQYF | TGTGCCAGCAGTTTTGCAAGGGAGACCCAGTACTTC
TRBJ2-5 | 16 | TRBD2 | TRBV7-2 | NA | CASSLVLAGGKETQYF | TGTGCCAGCAGCTTAGTACTAGCGGGGGGGAAAGAGACCCAGTACTTC
TRBJ1-2 | 13 | NA | TRBV29-1 | few | CSVESEGTGGYTF | TGCAGCGTTGAATCAGAGGGTACGGGGGGCTACACCTTC
TRBJ1-2 | 14 | NA | TRBV20-1 | NA | CSAPHRPVGYGYTF | TGCAGTGCTCCGCACAGGCCGGTTGGCTATGGCTACACCTTC
TRBJ2-2 | 12 | NA | TRBV20-1 | NA | CSAAQGVGELFF | TGCAGTGCCGCCCAGGGAGTCGGGGAGCTGTTTTTT
TRBJ1-5 | 15 | NA | TRBV7-8 | few | CASRQTRDSNQPQHF | TGTGCCAGCAGGCAGACAAGAGATAGCAATCAGCCCCAGCATTTT
TRBJ2-7 | 13 | NA | TRBV7-2 | many | CASSVQVEYEQYF | TGTGCCAGCAGCGTACAGGTGGAATACGAGCAGTACTTC
TRBJ2-5 | 14 | NA | TRBV12-3/TRBV12-4 | few | CASSLYSREETQYF | TGTGCCAGCAGTTTGTATTCCAGGGAAGAGACCCAGTACTTC
TRBJ1-5 | 13 | TRBD1 | TRBV6-2/TRBV6-3 | NA | CATDRDRNQPQHF | TGTGCCACCGACAGGGACCGAAATCAGCCCCAGCATTTT
TRBJ1-4 | 14 | NA | TRBV9 | few | CASSVAGVNEKLFF | TGTGCCAGCAGCGTAGCGGGTGTTAATGAAAAACTGTTTTTT
TRBJ1-4 | 14 | TRBD1 | TRBV12-3/TRBV12-4 | many | CASSLAGGSEKLFF | TGTGCCAGCAGTTTAGCAGGGGGCTCCGAAAAACTGTTTTTT
TRBJ1-5 | 17 | TRBD1 | TRBV20-1 | NA | CSARSRDRAASNQPQHF | TGCAGTGCTAGGTCCCGGGACAGGGCCGCAAGCAATCAGCCCCAGCATTTT
TRBJ2-7 | 16 | TRBD2 | TRBV4-2 | NA | CASSQRLAGVGYEQYF | TGTGCCAGCAGCCAAAGGCTAGCGGGAGTGGGCTACGAGCAGTACTTC
TRBJ1-1 | 15 | NA | TRBV3-1 | few | CASSQDLVIAGEAFF | TGTGCCAGCAGCCAAGATCTTGTGATTGCCGGGGAAGCTTTCTTT